This entry lists 16 T cell receptor beta chains sequenced from one sample in a study of blood T cell repertoires in COVID-19. Libraries were prepared by immunoSEQ multiplex PCR; TCRdb keeps only in-frame clonotypes and omits some of them. The sample carries about 220,000 clones, more than 65% recorded once. Sequences were obtained from peripheral blood. Every receptor here comes from a woman aged 60 to 75 with acute or convalescent COVID-19.

This chain links TRBV15 with TRBJ2-3, with D perhaps matching TRBD1 (5 bases). This CDR3 region has 13 residues. Trimming removed 8 bases from V and 1 base from J, with 10 bases in between. Germline V CDR1 and CDR2: LNHNV, YYDKDF (reference sequence). DNA of the CDR3: TGTGCCACCTCGGAAGGGGGCACAGATACGCAGTATTTT. Translated: CATSEGGTDTQYF. The variable domain in full, completed from reference TRBV15 and TRBJ2-3, reads DAMVIQNPRYQVTQFGKPVTLSCSQTLNHNVMYWYQQKSSQAPKLLFHYYDKDFNNEADTPDNFQSRRPNTSFCFLDIRSPGLGDTAMYLCATSEGGTDTQYFGPGTRLTVL.

This clone has just a few counts. The chain employs TRBV28 and TRBJ1-4, with 7 bases fitting TRBD1. The CDR3 is made up of 14 amino acids. Germline CDR1 and CDR2: MDHEN and SYDVKM. V trimming: 5 bases; J trimming: 6 bases; junction bases outside the gene matches: 6. The CDR3 loop reads CASSRQGGDEKLFF. Written as DNA, the CDR3 is TGTGCCAGCAGTCGACAGGGAGGCGATGAAAAACTGTTTTTT.

In its sample, this clone was seen once. V and J are TRBV10-1 and TRBJ1-5; possible D gene TRBD1, 6 bases. Trimming removed 7 bases at V and 0 bases at J, with 16 bases between. The germline gives CDR1 WNHNN, CDR2 SYGVQD (reference sequence). This CDR3 is 16 amino acids long. CDR3 in DNA: TGCGCCAGCACCACGGAAGACAGGTATAGCAATCAGCCCCAGCATTTT. This codes for CASTTEDRYSNQPQHF.

The chain joins TRBV5-5 to TRBJ1-6; no clear D. Germline V gene lookup returns CDR1 SGHKS and CDR2 YYEKEE (reference sequence). Trimming took 0 bases from V and 7 from J, leaving 5 bases between them. The length of the CDR3 is 13 residues. The CDR3, as DNA: TGTGCCAGCAGCTTGGCTCCCAATTCACCCCTCCACTTT. Translating it yields CASSLAPNSPLHF. Complete variable domain (other parts from reference TRBV5-5 and TRBJ1-6): DAGVTQSPTHLIKTRGQQVTLRCSPISGHKSVSWYQQVLGQGPQFIFQYYEKEERGRGNFPDRFSARQFPNYSSELNVNALLLGDSALYLCASSLAPNSPLHFGNGTRLTVT.

The chain is built from TRBV7-2 and TRBJ1-2, with 11 bases that match TRBD1. Unmatched junction bases numbered 11, after V lost 1 base and J lost 1 base. The CDR3 extends over 19 amino acids. Looked up from germline, CDR1 is SGHTA and CDR2 is FQGNSA. The CDR3 loop reads CASSLVGQGGSSVNYGYTF. The CDR3 DNA is TGTGCCAGCAGCTTAGTGGGACAGGGGGGCTCGAGCGTTAACTATGGCTACACCTTC.

The chain employs TRBV7-2 and TRBJ1-6; the D gene is possibly TRBD1 (5 bases). Germline V CDR1 and CDR2: SGHTA, FQGNSA. CDR3 size: 14 residues. Trimming took 2 bases from V and 11 from J, leaving 13 bases between them. CDR3 sequence (DNA): TGTGCCAGCAGCTTATCGCAGGGTATACCACCCCTCCACTTT. Protein sequence: CASSLSQGIPPLHF. The variable domain in full, with the rest retrieved from reference TRBV7-2 and TRBJ1-6, is GAGVSQSPSNKVTEKGKDVELRCDPISGHTALYWYRQSLGQGLEFLIYFQGNSAPDKSGLPSDRFSAERTGGSVSTLTIQRTQQEDSAVYLCASSLSQGIPPLHFGNGTRLTVT.

The chain uses TRBV11-2 and TRBJ1-2; the D is unclear. Trimming stripped 5 bases from V and 2 bases from J, with 6 bases between. The CDR3 has 12 residues. Per the germline V gene, CDR1 is SGHAT and CDR2 is FQNNGV. The CDR3 DNA follows: TGTGCCAGCAGCGTACAGAACTATGGCTACACCTTC. Translated, it gives CASSVQNYGYTF.

The chain couples TRBV18 to TRBJ1-2, with TRBD1 matching 8 bases. This CDR3 is 15 amino acids long. V was clipped by 2 bases and J by 7 bases; unmatched bases: 9. Germline V gene data show CDR1 as KGHSH and CDR2 as LQKENI. CDR3 DNA: TGTGCCAGCTCACCAGGTCGGGACAGGATTCCTGGCTACACCTTC. This translates into CASSPGRDRIPGYTF.

In DNA form, the CDR3 reads TGTGCCAGTAGTATGGGCCGCCGCCAGCCCCAGCATTTT. Translating gives CASSMGRRQPQHF. The rearrangement uses TRBV19 and TRBJ1-5; D is unclear. Germline V gives CDR1 LNHDA, CDR2 SQIVND (reference sequence). The CDR3 runs to 13 residues. Trimming shortened V by 3 bases and J by 7 bases, and 10 bases separated the two germline ends.

The V and J genes are TRBV12-5 and TRBJ2-1; D is possibly TRBD1 (6 bases). Germline V CDR1 and CDR2: LGHNT, FRNRAP. V was trimmed by 2 bases and J by 4 bases, leaving 12 bases between them. The CDR3 has 15 amino acids. DNA of the CDR3: TGTGCTAGTGGTTTGCAGGGGTCCCTATACAATGAGCAGTTCTTC. Translated: CASGLQGSLYNEQFF.

This chain links TRBV5-1 with TRBJ1-6; TRBD1 might be the D (6 bases). The CDR3 contains 13 residues. With 6 bases removed from V and 7 bases from J, the gap between germline ends came to 11 bases. Germline assignment: CDR1 SGHRS and CDR2 YFSETQ. The CDR3 sequence: CASKRQDNSPLHF. The CDR3 DNA reads TGCGCCAGCAAGCGACAGGACAATTCACCCCTCCACTTT.

The chain employs TRBV9 and TRBJ1-3; D remains unclear. Trimming took 5 bases from V and 0 from J, leaving 9 bases between them. The CDR3 covers 14 residues. From germline, CDR1 is SGDLS and CDR2 YYNGEE. This chain's CDR3 is CASSLELSGNTIYF. The DNA for the CDR3 is TGTGCCAGCAGTTTAGAGCTCTCTGGAAACACCATATATTTT.

The V gene is TRBV7-3, the J gene TRBJ1-1, with 9 nucleotides matching TRBD1. J lost 3 bases, V lost 6 bases, and 5 bases had no gene match. Germline V CDR1 and CDR2: SGHTA, FQGTGA. The CDR3 runs 14 residues. CDR3: CASRLTGGDTEAFF. The CDR3 DNA reads as TGTGCCAGCAGATTGACAGGGGGGGACACTGAAGCTTTCTTT.

The rearrangement joins TRBV6-2 or TRBV6-3 to TRBJ2-2, with 7 bases matching TRBD2. The trim removed 6 bases at V and 4 bases at J, leaving 17 bases unmatched. Germline loops: CDR1 MNHEY, CDR2 SVGEGT. The CDR3 has 18 residues. Written as DNA, the CDR3 is TGTGCCAGCAGCCTGAACCTCCTCGGGACTACCGTCACCGGGGAGCTGTTTTTT. Its translation: CASSLNLLGTTVTGELFF.

This chain connects TRBV9 to TRBJ2-1; TRBD2 matches 7 bases. The CDR3 extends over 14 amino acids. The V gene's germline CDR1 is SGDLS and CDR2 YYNGEE. V dropped 2 bases and J dropped 9; count of bases not matched to a gene: 8. The CDR3 region is CASSVRLAFAEQFF. The CDR3 DNA reads TGTGCCAGCAGCGTTCGACTAGCATTTGCTGAGCAGTTCTTC.

The chain combines TRBV16 with TRBJ1-1; possibly TRBD1 for D (6 bases). The germline gives CDR1 KGHSY, CDR2 FQNENV. The CDR3 sequence is 15 residues long. Trimming shortened V by 8 bases and J by 2 bases, and 18 bases separated the two germline ends. The CDR3 DNA is TGTGCCAGCCAAAGGCATGGGGGCGCCAACACTGAAGCTTTCTTT. Its protein is CASQRHGGANTEAFF.